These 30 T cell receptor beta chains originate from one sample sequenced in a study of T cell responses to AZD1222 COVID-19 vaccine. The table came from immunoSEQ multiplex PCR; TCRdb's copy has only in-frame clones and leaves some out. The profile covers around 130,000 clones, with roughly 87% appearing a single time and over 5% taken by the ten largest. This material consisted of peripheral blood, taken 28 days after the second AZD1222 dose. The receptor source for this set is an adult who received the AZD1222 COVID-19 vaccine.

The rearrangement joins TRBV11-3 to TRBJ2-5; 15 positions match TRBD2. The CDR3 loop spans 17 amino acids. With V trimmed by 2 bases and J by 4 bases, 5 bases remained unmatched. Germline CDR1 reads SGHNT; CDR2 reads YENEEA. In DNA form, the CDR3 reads TGTGCCAGCAGCTTATTGGGACTAGCGGGGGGCGGAGAGACCCAGTACTTC. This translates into CASSLLGLAGGGETQYF.

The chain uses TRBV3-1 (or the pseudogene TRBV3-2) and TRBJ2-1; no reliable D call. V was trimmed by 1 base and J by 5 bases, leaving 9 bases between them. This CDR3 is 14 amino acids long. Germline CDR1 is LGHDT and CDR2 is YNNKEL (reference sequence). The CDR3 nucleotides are TGTGCCAGCAGCCAAGCCCTGGTCCACAATGAGCAGTTCTTC. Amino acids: CASSQALVHNEQFF.

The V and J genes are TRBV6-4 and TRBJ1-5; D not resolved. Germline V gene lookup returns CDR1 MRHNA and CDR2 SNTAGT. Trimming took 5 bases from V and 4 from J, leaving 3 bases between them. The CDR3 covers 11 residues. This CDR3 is CASSKNQPQHF. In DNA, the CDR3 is TGTGCCAGCAGTAAGAATCAGCCCCAGCATTTT.

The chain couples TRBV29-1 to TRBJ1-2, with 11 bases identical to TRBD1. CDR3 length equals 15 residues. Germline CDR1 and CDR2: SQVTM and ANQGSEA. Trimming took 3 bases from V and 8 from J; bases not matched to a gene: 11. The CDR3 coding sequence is TGCAGCGTTGAGGACAGGGGGCAAGATTTGGAGGGCTACACCTTC. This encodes CSVEDRGQDLEGYTF. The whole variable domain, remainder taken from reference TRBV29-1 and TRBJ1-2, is SAVISQKPSRDICQRGTSLTIQCQVDSQVTMMFWYRQQPGQSLTLIATANQGSEATYESGFVIDKFPISRPNLTFSTLTVSNMSPEDSSIYLCSVEDRGQDLEGYTFGSGTRLTVV.

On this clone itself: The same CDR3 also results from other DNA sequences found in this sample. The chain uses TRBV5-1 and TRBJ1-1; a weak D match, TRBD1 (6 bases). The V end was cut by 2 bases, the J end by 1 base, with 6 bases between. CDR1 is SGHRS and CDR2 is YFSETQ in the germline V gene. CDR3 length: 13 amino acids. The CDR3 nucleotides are TGCGCCAGCAGCTTACAGGGGAACACTGAAGCTTTCTTT. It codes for CASSLQGNTEAFF.

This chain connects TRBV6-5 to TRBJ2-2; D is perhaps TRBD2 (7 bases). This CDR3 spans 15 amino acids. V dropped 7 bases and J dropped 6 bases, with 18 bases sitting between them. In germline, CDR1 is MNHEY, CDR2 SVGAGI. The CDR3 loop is CASTLFGGAPGELFF. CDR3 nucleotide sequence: TGTGCCAGCACTCTTTTTGGGGGGGCCCCCGGGGAGCTGTTTTTT.

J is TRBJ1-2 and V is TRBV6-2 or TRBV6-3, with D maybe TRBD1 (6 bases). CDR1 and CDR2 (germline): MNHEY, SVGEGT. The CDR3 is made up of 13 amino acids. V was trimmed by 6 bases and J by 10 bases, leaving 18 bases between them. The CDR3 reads CASSFGTPRVYTF. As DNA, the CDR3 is TGTGCCAGCAGCTTCGGGACACCCCGAGTCTACACCTTC.

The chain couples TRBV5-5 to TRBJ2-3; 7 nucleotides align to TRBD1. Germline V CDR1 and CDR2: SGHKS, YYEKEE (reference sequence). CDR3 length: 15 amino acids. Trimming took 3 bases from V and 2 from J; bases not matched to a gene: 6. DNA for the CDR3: TGTGCCAGCAGCTGGGACAGCTATTTCACAGATACGCAGTATTTT. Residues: CASSWDSYFTDTQYF.

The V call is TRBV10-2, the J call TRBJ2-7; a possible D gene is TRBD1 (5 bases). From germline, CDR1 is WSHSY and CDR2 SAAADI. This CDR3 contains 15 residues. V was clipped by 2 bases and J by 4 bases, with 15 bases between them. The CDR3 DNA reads TGCGCCAGCAGTGAGAGGAAGGGGCTGGGTTACGAGCAGTACTTC. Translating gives CASSERKGLGYEQYF.

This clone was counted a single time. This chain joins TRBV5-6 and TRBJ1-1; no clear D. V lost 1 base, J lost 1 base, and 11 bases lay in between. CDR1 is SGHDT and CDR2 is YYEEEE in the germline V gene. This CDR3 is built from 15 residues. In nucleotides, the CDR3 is TGTGCCAGCAGCTTGTATAACGGCCGGAACACTGAAGCTTTCTTT. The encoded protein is CASSLYNGRNTEAFF.

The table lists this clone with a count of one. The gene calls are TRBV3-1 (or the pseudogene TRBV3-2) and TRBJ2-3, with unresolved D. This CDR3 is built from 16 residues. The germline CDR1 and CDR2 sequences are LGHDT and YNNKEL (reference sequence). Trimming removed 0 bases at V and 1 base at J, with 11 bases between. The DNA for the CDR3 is TGTGCCAGCAGCCAAGATTTGGCCTGGGGCACAGATACGCAGTATTTT. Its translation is CASSQDLAWGTDTQYF.

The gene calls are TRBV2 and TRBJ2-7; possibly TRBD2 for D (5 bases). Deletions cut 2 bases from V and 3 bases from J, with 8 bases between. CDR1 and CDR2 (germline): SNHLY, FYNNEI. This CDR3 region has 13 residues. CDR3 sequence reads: CASSERRVYEQYF. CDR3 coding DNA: TGTGCCAGCAGTGAAAGGCGGGTCTACGAGCAGTACTTC.

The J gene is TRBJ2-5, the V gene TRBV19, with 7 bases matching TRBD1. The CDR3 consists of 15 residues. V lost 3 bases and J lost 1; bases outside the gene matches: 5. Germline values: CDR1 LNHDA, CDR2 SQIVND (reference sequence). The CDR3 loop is CASSMTYRGQETQYF. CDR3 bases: TGTGCCAGTAGTATGACCTACAGGGGCCAAGAGACCCAGTACTTC.

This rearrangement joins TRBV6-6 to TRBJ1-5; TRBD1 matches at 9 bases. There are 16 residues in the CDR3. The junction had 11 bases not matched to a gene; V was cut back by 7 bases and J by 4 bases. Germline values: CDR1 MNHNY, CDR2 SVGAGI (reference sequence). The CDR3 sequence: CASTQQGALGNQPQHF. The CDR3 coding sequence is TGTGCCAGCACCCAACAGGGGGCGCTGGGTAATCAGCCCCAGCATTTT.

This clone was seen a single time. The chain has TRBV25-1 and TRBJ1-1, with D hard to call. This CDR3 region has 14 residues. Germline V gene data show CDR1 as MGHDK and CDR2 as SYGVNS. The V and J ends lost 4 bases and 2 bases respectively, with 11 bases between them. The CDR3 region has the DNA TGTGCCAGCAGTGCCATCAGAGGAAACACTGAAGCTTTCTTT. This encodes CASSAIRGNTEAFF.

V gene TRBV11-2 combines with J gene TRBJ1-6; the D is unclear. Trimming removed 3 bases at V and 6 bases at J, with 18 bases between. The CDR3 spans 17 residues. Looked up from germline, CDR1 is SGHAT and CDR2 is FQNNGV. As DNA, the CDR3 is TGTGCCAGCAGCTTCCCTGCCCACCAAGGCCTTAATTCACCCCTCCACTTT. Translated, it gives CASSFPAHQGLNSPLHF.

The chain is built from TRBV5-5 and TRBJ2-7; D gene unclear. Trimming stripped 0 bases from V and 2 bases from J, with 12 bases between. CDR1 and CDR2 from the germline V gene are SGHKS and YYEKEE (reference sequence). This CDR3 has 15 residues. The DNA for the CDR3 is TGTGCCAGCAGCTTGGTGGGGTCAGCGCCCTACGAGCAGTACTTC. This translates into CASSLVGSAPYEQYF.

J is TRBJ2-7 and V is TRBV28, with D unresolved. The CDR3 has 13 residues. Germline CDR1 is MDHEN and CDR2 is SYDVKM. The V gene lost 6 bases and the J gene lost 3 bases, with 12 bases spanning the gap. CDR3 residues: CASSLIGDYEQYF. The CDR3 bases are TGTGCCAGCAGCCTTATCGGAGACTACGAGCAGTACTTC. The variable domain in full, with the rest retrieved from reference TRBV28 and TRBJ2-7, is DVKVTQSSRYLVKRTGEKVFLECVQDMDHENMFWYRQDPGLGLRLIYFSYDVKMKEKGDIPEGYSVSREKKERFSLILESASTNQTSMYLCASSLIGDYEQYFGPGTRLTVT.

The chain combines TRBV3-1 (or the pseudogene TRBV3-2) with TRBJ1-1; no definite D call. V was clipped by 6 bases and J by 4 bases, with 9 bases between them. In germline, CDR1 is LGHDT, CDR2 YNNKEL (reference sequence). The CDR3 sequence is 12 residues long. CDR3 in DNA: TGTGCCAGCAGTCTCATAGGCACTGAAGCTTTCTTT. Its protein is CASSLIGTEAFF.

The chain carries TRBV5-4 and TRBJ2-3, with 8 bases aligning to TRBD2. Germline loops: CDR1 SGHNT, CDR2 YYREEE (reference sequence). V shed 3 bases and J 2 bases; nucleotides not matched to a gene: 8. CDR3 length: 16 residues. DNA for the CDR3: TGTGCCAGCAGCTCTAGCGGGCCGGCCCTCACAGATACGCAGTATTTT. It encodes CASSSSGPALTDTQYF.

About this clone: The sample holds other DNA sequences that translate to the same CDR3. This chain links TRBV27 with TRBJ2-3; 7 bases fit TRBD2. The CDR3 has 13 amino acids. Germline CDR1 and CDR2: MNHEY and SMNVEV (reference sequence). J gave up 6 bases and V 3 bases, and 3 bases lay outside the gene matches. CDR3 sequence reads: CASSFLGGDTQYF. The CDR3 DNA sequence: TGTGCCAGCAGTTTCCTGGGGGGGGATACGCAGTATTTT.

The CDR3 reads CASSQEYQGFGKLFF. The CDR3 DNA follows: TGCGCCAGCAGCCAAGAATACCAGGGGTTCGGAAAACTGTTTTTT. V is TRBV4-3 and J is TRBJ1-4, with D possibly being TRBD1 (6 bases). Trimming removed 0 bases from V and 10 bases from J, with 15 bases in between. The V gene's germline CDR1 is LGHNA and CDR2 YSLEER. CDR3 size: 15 residues.

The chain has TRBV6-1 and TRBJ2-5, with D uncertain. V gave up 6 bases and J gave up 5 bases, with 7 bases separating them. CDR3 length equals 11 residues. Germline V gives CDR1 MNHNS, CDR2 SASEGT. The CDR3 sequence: CASSQSETQYF. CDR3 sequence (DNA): TGTGCCAGCAGCCAAAGTGAGACCCAGTACTTC.

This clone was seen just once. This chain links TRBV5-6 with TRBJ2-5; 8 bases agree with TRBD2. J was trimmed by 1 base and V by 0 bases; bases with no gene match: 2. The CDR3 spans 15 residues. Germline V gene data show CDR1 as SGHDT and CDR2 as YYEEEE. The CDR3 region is CASSLVLAVQETQYF. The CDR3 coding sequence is TGTGCCAGCAGCTTGGTACTAGCGGTCCAAGAGACCCAGTACTTC.

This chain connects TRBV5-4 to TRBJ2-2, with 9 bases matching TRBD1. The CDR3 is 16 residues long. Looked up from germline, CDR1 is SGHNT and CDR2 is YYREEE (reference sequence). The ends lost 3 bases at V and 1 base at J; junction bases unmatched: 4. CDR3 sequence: CASSSYRGQNTGELFF. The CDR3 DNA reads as TGTGCCAGCAGCTCGTACAGGGGGCAGAACACCGGGGAGCTGTTTTTT.

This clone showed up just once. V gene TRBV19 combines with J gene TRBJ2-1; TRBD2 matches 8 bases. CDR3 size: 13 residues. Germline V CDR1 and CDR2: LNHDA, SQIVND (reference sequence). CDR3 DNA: TGTGCTACTAGCGGCCCCATGGCGAATGAGCAGTTCTTC. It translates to CATSGPMANEQFF. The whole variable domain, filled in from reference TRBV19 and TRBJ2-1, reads DGGITQSPKYLFRKEGQNVTLSCEQNLNHDAMYWYRQDPGQGLRLIYYSQIVNDFQKGDIAEGYSVSREKKESFPLTVTSAQKNPTAFYLCATSGPMANEQFFGPGTRLTVL.

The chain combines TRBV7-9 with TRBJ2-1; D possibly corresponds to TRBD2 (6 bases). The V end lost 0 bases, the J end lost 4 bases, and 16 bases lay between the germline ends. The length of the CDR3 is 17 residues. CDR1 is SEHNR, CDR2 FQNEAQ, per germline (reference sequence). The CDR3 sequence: CASSLAFGPGGYNEQFF. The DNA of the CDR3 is TGTGCCAGCAGCTTAGCTTTCGGACCCGGGGGATACAATGAGCAGTTCTTC.

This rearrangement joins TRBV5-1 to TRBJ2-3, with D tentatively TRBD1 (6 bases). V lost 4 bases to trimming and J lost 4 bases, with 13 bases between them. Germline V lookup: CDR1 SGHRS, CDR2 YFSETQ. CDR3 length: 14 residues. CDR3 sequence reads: CASSLGQSPDTQYF. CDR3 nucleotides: TGCGCCAGCAGCCTCGGACAGTCGCCAGATACGCAGTATTTT.

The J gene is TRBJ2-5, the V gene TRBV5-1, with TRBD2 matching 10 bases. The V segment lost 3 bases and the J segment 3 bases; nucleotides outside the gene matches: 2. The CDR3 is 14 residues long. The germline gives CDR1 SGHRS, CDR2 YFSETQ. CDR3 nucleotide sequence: TGCGCCAGCAGCTCCGGACTAGCGGAAGAGACCCAGTACTTC. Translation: CASSSGLAEETQYF.

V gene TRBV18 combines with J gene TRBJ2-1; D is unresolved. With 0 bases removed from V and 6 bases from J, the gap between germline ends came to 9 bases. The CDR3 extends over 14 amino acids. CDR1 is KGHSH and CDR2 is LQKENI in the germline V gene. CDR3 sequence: CASSPPIPSNEQFF. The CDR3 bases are TGTGCCAGCTCACCACCCATTCCGTCCAATGAGCAGTTCTTC.